The rows below give T cell receptor beta chains drawn from one sample of a study of regulatory T cells in long-lasting Graves disease. One entry per CDR3 protein results from TCRdb running MiXCR on the multiplex PCR reads. Of roughly 300,000 distinct CDR3 sequences listed, around 23% are singletons. The sample was peripheral blood mononuclear cells (PBMCs), taken when the disease was refractory, from a patient treated with antithyroid drugs. The receptors here all came from a female donor with Graves disease. Each CDR3 is given with its conserved first and last residue. D genes are given only for firm matches. Size is omitted from some rows. Given values are once, few, many or a class for expanded clones.

once,14,TRBJ2-3,TRBV20-1,-,CSANPGIATDTQYF,TGCAGTGCTAACCCCGGGATTGCGACAGATACGCAGTATTTT
few,13,TRBJ2-7,TRBV4-3,-,CASSQDLGYEQYF,TGCGCCAGCAGCCAAGACTTGGGCTACGAGCAGTACTTC
-,15,TRBJ2-7,TRBV9,-,CASSSGDLNSYEQYF,TGTGCCAGCAGCAGTGGGGACTTAAACTCCTACGAGCAGTACTTC
-,14,TRBJ2-3,TRBV6-5,-,CASSYSGFTDTQYF,TGTGCCAGCAGTTACTCCGGCTTCACAGATACGCAGTATTTT
many,13,TRBJ2-5,TRBV28,-,CASGGRRRETQYF,TGTGCCAGCGGGGGGAGGCGAAGAGAGACCCAGTACTTC
-,13,TRBJ2-7,TRBV19,-,CASSDGPMGEQYF,TGTGCCAGTAGCGACGGGCCAATGGGAGAGCAGTACTTC
many,16,TRBJ1-2,TRBV6-6,-,CASSYSGMTRDYGYTF,TGTGCCAGCAGTTACTCGGGCATGACGAGGGACTATGGCTACACCTTC
many,16,TRBJ1-1,TRBV7-9,TRBD1,CASSLAGQGRNSEAFF,TGTGCCAGCAGCTTAGCCGGACAGGGGAGGAACTCTGAAGCTTTCTTT
many,16,TRBJ2-2,TRBV28,-,CASSPMRVAGTGELFF,TGTGCCAGCAGTCCCATGCGGGTTGCGGGCACCGGGGAGCTGTTTTTT
-,12,TRBJ2-1,TRBV12-3/TRBV12-4,-,CASSLEANEQFF,TGTGCCAGCAGTTTAGAAGCCAATGAGCAGTTCTTC
-,13,TRBJ2-2,TRBV24-1,-,CATSDRVDGELFF,TGTGCCACCAGTGACCGAGTAGACGGGGAGCTGTTTTTT